The source of this T cell receptor beta chain is a study of CD4 and CD8 cells across lung adenocarcinoma regions. The CDR3 is made up of 14 amino acids. Germline assignment: CDR1 ENHRY and CDR2 SYGVKD. Localized lung adenocarcinoma, a non-small cell lung cancer, affected the donors. TCRdb itself ran the PCR reads through MiXCR, one entry per CDR3 protein. This table has some 22,000 distinct CDR3 sequences, under 65% appearing once. Sequences were obtained from CD4+ T cells from the center of a lung tumor. This TCR derives from a male donor with lung adenocarcinoma. The CD4 and CD8 labels of this study may be unreliable. The chain employs TRBV10-3 and TRBJ2-5; the D gene could be TRBD1 or TRBD2 (6 bases each). CDR3 residues: CAGKGGRGADTQYF. The CDR3 DNA is TGTGCGGGCAAGGGGGGCCGGGGCGCAGATACCCAGTACTTC.